This entry concerns a single TCR beta chain. Antigen: not known. The sample is drawn from a study of T cell clonotyping in hematopoietic cell transplantation. The study, taken as a whole, reports: Without cell sorting, CD4 versus CD8 contributions remain unresolved. Recipient TCR diversity dropped after transplant; expanded clonotypes rose from day 30 to 180.

The CDR3 has 15 amino acids. V shed 5 bases and J 6 bases; nucleotides not matched to a gene: 10. CDR1 and CDR2 from the germline V gene are SGHAT and FQNNGV. Here immunoSEQ multiplex PCR was the method, and the copy in TCRdb shows in-frame clones only, minus some. The repertoire has approximately 44,000 clones, nearly 97% of them found once; the top ten carry almost 0.95%. This chain joins TRBV11-2 and TRBJ2-1, with TRBD1 identical over 7 bases. The sequencing sample was made of peripheral blood mononuclear cells. The TCR was taken from a man aged 25 to 40 in good health. Some clones in this sample may be carry-over from other donors' samples. The CDR3 DNA is TGTGCCAGCAGCCTTGACAGGGTTGGGATCAATGAGCAGTTCTTC. It is translated as CASSLDRVGINEQFF.